Following are 21 T cell receptor beta chains from one sample sequenced in a study of regulatory T cells in long-lasting Graves disease. Time point denoted: newly diagnosed GD, antithyroid drugs for less than 3 months. Following extraction of RNA from PBMCs, that RNA was used to make the TCR library. Researchers made TCR beta libraries by using iRepertoire HTBI primers and running Arm-PCR on CDR3 regions. TCRdb reprocessed the multiplex PCR reads via MiXCR and lists one record per CDR3 protein. The sample carries roughly 430,000 distinct CDR3 sequences, about a sixth recorded once. The sample was also reused in another study, on T cells in Graves' hyperthyroidism and ophthalmopathy.

Specimen: peripheral blood mononuclear cells (PBMCs), collected at new diagnosis, from a patient treated with antithyroid drugs. The receptor source for this set is a woman in her twenties or thirties with Graves disease.

This clonotype was found many times. CDR3 sequence (DNA): TGTGCCAGCAGTGTCTTTATGGGGACAGGTCATTCCTACGAGCAGTACTTC. Translation: CASSVFMGTGHSYEQYF. V and J are TRBV2 and TRBJ2-7; 8 nucleotides agree with TRBD1. The germline V gene has CDR1 SNHLY and CDR2 FYNNEI. The junction had 12 bases not matched to a gene; V was cut back by 4 bases and J by 1 base. The CDR3 is made up of 17 amino acids.

In this sample, this clonotype turned up many times. This sequence joins TRBV6-1 and TRBJ1-4; tentative D call: TRBD1 (5 bases). The CDR3 loop spans 15 amino acids. CDR1 and CDR2 (germline): MNHNS, SASEGT. V dropped 6 bases and J dropped 3 bases, with 14 bases sitting between them. The CDR3 DNA reads as TGTGCCAGCAGAGGGGCGCGGGGGGCTAATGAAAAACTGTTTTTT. It encodes CASRGARGANEKLFF.

This clonotype was counted at least ten times. The V call is TRBV12-3 or TRBV12-4, the J call TRBJ1-6; D may be TRBD1 (5 bases). CDR3 size: 15 residues. Trimming cost V 6 bases and J 5 bases, with 14 bases left between them. CDR3 coding DNA: TGTGCCAGCAGGGCCGGGCAGGGCAATAATTCACCCCTCCACTTT. Its protein is CASRAGQGNNSPLHF.

This clonotype has only a few counts. The CDR3 nucleotides read TGCGCCAGCAGCCAGTCCTCCGGGCGGGTCCCTCAGCCCCAGCATTTT. It yields the protein CASSQSSGRVPQPQHF. The chain joins TRBV4-1 to TRBJ1-5; D uncertain. V was cut by 3 bases and J by 6 bases, with 18 bases left in between. The CDR3 length is 16 residues. The germline gives CDR1 MGHRA, CDR2 YSYEKL.

This clonotype was picked up many times. The chain employs TRBV5-5 and TRBJ2-5; no firm D call. Between the trimmed V and J ends, which lost 4 bases and 5 bases, there was a span of 18 bases. This CDR3 region has 15 residues. Germline-derived CDR1 and CDR2 are SGHKS and YYEKEE (reference sequence). Written as DNA, the CDR3 is TGTGCCAGCAGCGGTTCGTTGGGTTTGGGGGAGACCCAGTACTTC. It specifies CASSGSLGLGETQYF.

This clonotype was counted many times. This chain connects TRBV12-5 to TRBJ2-1, with 9 bases lining up with TRBD2. With V trimmed by 0 bases and J by 0 bases, 18 bases remained unmatched. The V gene's germline CDR1 is LGHNT and CDR2 FRNRAP. CDR3 size: 22 residues. In DNA form, the CDR3 reads TGTGCTAGTGGTTTGGTACTGAGTCGCGCGGGAGGGGTAGCCAGCTCCTACAATGAGCAGTTCTTC. Amino acids: CASGLVLSRAGGVASSYNEQFF.

This clonotype was counted a few times. This sequence joins TRBV6-5 and TRBJ1-2; possible D gene TRBD1, 5 bases. The ends were cut back, 2 bases at V and 2 bases at J, with 12 bases in the middle. The CDR3 totals 15 residues. The germline V gene has CDR1 MNHEY and CDR2 SVGAGI. CDR3 in DNA: TGTGCCAGCAGTTACGGCGGTGGGGGAAACTATGGCTACACCTTC. It translates to CASSYGGGGNYGYTF.

This clonotype was picked up many times. V is TRBV18 and J is TRBJ2-7; a weak D match, TRBD2 (6 bases). Germline loops: CDR1 KGHSH, CDR2 LQKENI. Trimming shortened V by 4 bases and J by 6 bases, and 13 bases separated the two germline ends. This CDR3 spans 13 amino acids. The CDR3 sequence: CASSQDWRGEQYF. CDR3 DNA sequence: TGTGCCAGCTCACAGGACTGGCGGGGCGAGCAGTACTTC.

Many counts were recorded for this clonotype. The gene calls are TRBV5-1 and TRBJ2-2; D ambiguous. V lost 4 bases to trimming and J lost 6 bases, with 10 bases between them. This CDR3 has 13 residues. CDR1 SGHRS and CDR2 YFSETQ come from the germline V gene. The CDR3 sequence: CASSLAYPGELFF. CDR3 nucleotide sequence: TGCGCCAGCAGCCTGGCCTACCCCGGGGAGCTGTTTTTT.

This clonotype came up many times. The chain has TRBV20-1 and TRBJ2-1; 15 nucleotides line up with TRBD2. J lost 3 bases, V lost 2 bases, and 5 bases had no gene match. The CDR3 contains 17 residues. Germline V gene lookup returns CDR1 DFQATT and CDR2 SNEGSKA (reference sequence). The DNA for the CDR3 is TGCAGTGCTAGATTACCGGGACTAGCGGGGGGCTACAATGAGCAGTTCTTC. It encodes CSARLPGLAGGYNEQFF.

This clonotype was observed at least ten times. This sequence joins TRBV28 and TRBJ1-1; weak D call: TRBD1 (5 bases). With 5 bases removed from V and 11 bases from J, the gap between germline ends came to 18 bases. The length of the CDR3 is 13 residues. Germline CDR1 MDHEN, CDR2 SYDVKM. In nucleotides, the CDR3 is TGTGCCAGCAGTGGTGGGGCCCTGAATTGGGCTTTCTTT. Translated, it gives CASSGGALNWAFF.

In its sample, this clonotype was seen a few times. The chain links TRBV27 to TRBJ2-7, with a weak D call TRBD2 (5 bases). The germline V gene encodes CDR1 MNHEY and CDR2 SMNVEV (reference sequence). This CDR3 comprises 11 residues. Between the trimmed V and J ends, which lost 8 bases and 3 bases, there was a span of 8 bases. The CDR3 protein is CASGEGYEQYF. DNA of the CDR3: TGTGCCAGCGGAGAGGGCTACGAGCAGTACTTC.

J is TRBJ2-5 and V is TRBV20-1; 8 bases agree with TRBD1. The germline V gene has CDR1 DFQATT and CDR2 SNEGSKA (reference sequence). Trimming at V came to 3 bases and at J to 7 bases, leaving 7 bases not matched to a gene. CDR3 length equals 13 residues. The CDR3 DNA follows: TGCAGTGCTAGGCTACAGGGGGGTATGACCCAGTACTTC. It codes for CSARLQGGMTQYF.

This clonotype was detected a few times. This rearrangement joins TRBV29-1 to TRBJ1-4; 10 positions agree with TRBD1. The V segment lost 5 bases and the J segment 6 bases; nucleotides outside the gene matches: 9. The V gene's germline CDR1 is SQVTM and CDR2 ANQGSEA. This CDR3 region has 15 residues. CDR3 nucleotide sequence: TGCAGCGTTTGGGCTGCCGGGACAGGGGATGAAAAACTGTTTTTT. Protein sequence: CSVWAAGTGDEKLFF.

The chain recombines TRBV9 with TRBJ2-1, with 9 bases identical to TRBD2. The trim removed 4 bases at V and 8 bases at J, leaving 16 bases unmatched. Germline V lookup: CDR1 SGDLS, CDR2 YYNGEE. The CDR3 runs to 17 residues. CDR3 sequence (DNA): TGTGCCAGCAGCCCTTCCCTCGGGCTAGCGGGAATGGATGAGCAGTTCTTC. Encoded protein: CASSPSLGLAGMDEQFF. The full variable domain, rest sourced from reference TRBV9 and TRBJ2-1, is DSGVTQTPKHLITATGQRVTLRCSPRSGDLSVYWYQQSLDQGLQFLIQYYNGEERAKGNILERFSAQQFPDLHSELNLSSLELGDSALYFCASSPSLGLAGMDEQFFGPGTRLTVL.

This clonotype showed up many times. The J gene is TRBJ1-4, the V gene TRBV2; weak D call: TRBD1 (6 bases). Germline V lookup: CDR1 SNHLY, CDR2 FYNNEI. This CDR3 spans 13 amino acids. V lost 6 bases and J 6 bases, leaving 11 bases between the germline ends. The CDR3 nucleotides are TGTGCCAGCAGGAGGACAGTTGATGAAAAACTGTTTTTT. The encoded protein is CASRRTVDEKLFF.

This chain links TRBV10-3 with TRBJ2-3, with 8 bases that match TRBD2. This CDR3 is built from 21 residues. Germline CDR1 is ENHRY and CDR2 is SYGVKD. Trimming at V came to 0 bases and at J to 3 bases, leaving 20 bases not matched to a gene. Here the CDR3 DNA reads TGTGCCATCAGTGAGTCGACCTTATACGCGATAGCGGGAATGGCGACAGATACGCAGTATTTT. Amino acids: CAISESTLYAIAGMATDTQYF.

This clonotype has just a few counts. The chain joins TRBV7-9 to TRBJ2-1; D is perhaps TRBD2 (6 bases). Germline-derived CDR1 and CDR2 are SEHNR and FQNEAQ (reference sequence). The CDR3 covers 14 residues. Trimming shortened V by 3 bases and J by 3 bases, and 9 bases separated the two germline ends. Written as DNA, the CDR3 is TGTGCCAGCAGCTTCGAGGGACTCTACAATGAGCAGTTCTTC. This sequence encodes CASSFEGLYNEQFF.

This clonotype was found many times. The CDR3 region has the DNA TGTGCCAGCAGTGGGCGTAGCGGGAGGCAAACCGGGGAGCTGTTTTTT. Protein: CASSGRSGRQTGELFF. The rearrangement joins TRBV2 to TRBJ2-2; 10 nucleotides line up with TRBD2. V shed 4 bases, J shed 5 bases, and the junction held 7 bases outside the gene matches. In germline, CDR1 is SNHLY, CDR2 FYNNEI. This CDR3 has 16 amino acids.

This clonotype was counted a few times. This chain joins TRBV11-2 and TRBJ2-5, with 9 bases lining up with TRBD1. V was pared by 0 bases and J by 7 bases, with 9 bases of the junction left unmatched. CDR3 size: 16 residues. Germline-derived CDR1 and CDR2 are SGHAT and FQNNGV. Written as DNA, the CDR3 is TGTGCCAGCAGCTTAGATCGTACAGGGGGCGCATGGACCCAGTACTTC. Its translation is CASSLDRTGGAWTQYF.

The sample holds many counts of this clonotype. The rearrangement links TRBV12-3 or TRBV12-4 to TRBJ1-5, with TRBD1 matching over 8 bases. This CDR3 contains 13 residues. V gave up 7 bases and J gave up 7 bases; unmatched junction bases: 6. In DNA, the CDR3 is TGTGCCAGCAATCAGGGGGCGGGACAGCCCCAGCATTTT. It encodes CASNQGAGQPQHF.